The clone carrying this TCR beta chain was counted between two and nine times. Its antigen is not known. The CDR3 loop spans 12 amino acids. Germline V gives CDR1 SGHVS, CDR2 FNYEAQ. Trimming pared 5 bases from V and 6 bases from J, leaving 8 bases between. TCRdb fed the reads into MiXCR, producing one record per CDR3 protein. This sample has about 150,000 distinct CDR3 sequences, with 30% to 40% found just once. This sample is part of a study of T cell repertoires in cytomegalovirus infection. Across the whole study: Used in the study were CMV epitopes, some recently identified and HLA-C-restricted, others well-studied and HLA-B-restricted.

This sample comprised CD8+ T cells from cultured PBMCs, obtained from culture after CMV antigen stimulation. The chain combines TRBV7-6 with TRBJ2-1; D is unclear. The TCR comes from a human donor in good health (CMV status not recorded). Some clones in this sample may be carry-over from other donors' samples. DNA for the CDR3: TGTGCCAGCAGCCCACAGACCAATGAGCAGTTCTTC. Translated, it gives CASSPQTNEQFF.